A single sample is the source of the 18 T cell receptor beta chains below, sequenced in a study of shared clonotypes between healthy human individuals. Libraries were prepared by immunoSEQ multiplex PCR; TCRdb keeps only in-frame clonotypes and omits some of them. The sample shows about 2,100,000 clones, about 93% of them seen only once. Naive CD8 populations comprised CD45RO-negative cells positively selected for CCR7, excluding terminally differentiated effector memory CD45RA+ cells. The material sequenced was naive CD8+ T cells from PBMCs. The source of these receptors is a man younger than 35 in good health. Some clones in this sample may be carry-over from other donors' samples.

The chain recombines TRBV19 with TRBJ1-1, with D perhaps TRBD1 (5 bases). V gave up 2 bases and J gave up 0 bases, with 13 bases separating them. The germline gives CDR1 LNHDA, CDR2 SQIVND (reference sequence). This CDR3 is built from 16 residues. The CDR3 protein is CASSIWGLGMNTEAFF. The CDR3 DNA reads TGTGCCAGTAGTATATGGGGACTGGGGATGAACACTGAAGCTTTCTTT.

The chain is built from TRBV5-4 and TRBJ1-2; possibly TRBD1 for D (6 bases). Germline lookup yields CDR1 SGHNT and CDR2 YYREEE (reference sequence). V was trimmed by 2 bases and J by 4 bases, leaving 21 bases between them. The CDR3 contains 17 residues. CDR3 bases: TGTGCCAGCAGCTTACACCCTGTTGCAGGGGACGGCTATGGCTACACCTTC. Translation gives CASSLHPVAGDGYGYTF.

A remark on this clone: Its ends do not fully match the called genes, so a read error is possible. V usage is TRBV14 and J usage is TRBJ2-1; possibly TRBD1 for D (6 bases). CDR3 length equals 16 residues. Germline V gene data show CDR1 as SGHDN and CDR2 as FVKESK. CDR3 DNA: TGTGCCAGCCGCCAGGGGCCAGCGAGCTCCTACAATGAGCAGTTCTTC. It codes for CASRQGPASSYNEQFF.

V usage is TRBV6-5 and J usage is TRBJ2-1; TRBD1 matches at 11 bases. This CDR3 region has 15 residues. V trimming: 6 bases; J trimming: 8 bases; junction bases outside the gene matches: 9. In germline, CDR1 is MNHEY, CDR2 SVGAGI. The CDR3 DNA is TGTGCCAGCAGACCGGGACAGGGGGGGGTCCATGAGCAGTTCTTC. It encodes CASRPGQGGVHEQFF.

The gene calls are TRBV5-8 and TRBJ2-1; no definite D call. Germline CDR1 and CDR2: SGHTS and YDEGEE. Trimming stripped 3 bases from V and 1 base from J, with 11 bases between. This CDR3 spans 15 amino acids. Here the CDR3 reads CASSWTEDSYNEQFF. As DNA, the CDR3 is TGTGCCAGCAGCTGGACCGAAGATTCCTACAATGAGCAGTTCTTC.

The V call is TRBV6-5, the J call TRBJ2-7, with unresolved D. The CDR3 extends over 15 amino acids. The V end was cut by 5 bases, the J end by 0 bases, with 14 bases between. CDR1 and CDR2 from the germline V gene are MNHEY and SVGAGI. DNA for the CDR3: TGTGCCAGCAGTCCGCGGTTATTCGGCTCCTACGAGCAGTACTTC. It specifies CASSPRLFGSYEQYF.

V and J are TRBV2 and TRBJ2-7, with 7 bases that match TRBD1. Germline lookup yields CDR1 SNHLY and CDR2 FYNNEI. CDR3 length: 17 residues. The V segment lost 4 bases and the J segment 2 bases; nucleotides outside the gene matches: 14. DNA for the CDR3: TGTGCCAGCAGTGGGTCTCGGGTAGGGGACAGACCCTACGAGCAGTACTTC. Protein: CASSGSRVGDRPYEQYF.

CDR3 sequence: CASRAALGTGNTGELFF. The DNA of the CDR3 is TGTGCCAGCCGCGCAGCCCTGGGGACGGGTAACACCGGGGAGCTGTTTTTT. The chain combines TRBV7-6 with TRBJ2-2; either TRBD1 or TRBD2 may fit D (5 bases each). Trimming shortened V by 8 bases and J by 2 bases, and 21 bases separated the two germline ends. The CDR3 contains 17 residues. Germline V gene lookup returns CDR1 SGHVS and CDR2 FNYEAQ.

In nucleotides, the CDR3 is TGCAGCGTTCTGGGGACTAGTACCTATGAGCAGTTCTTC. Translating gives CSVLGTSTYEQFF. This chain links TRBV29-1 with TRBJ2-1, with 8 nucleotides matching TRBD2. Germline assignment: CDR1 SQVTM and CDR2 ANQGSEA. The CDR3 length is 13 residues. The trim removed 5 bases at V and 8 bases at J, leaving 8 bases unmatched.

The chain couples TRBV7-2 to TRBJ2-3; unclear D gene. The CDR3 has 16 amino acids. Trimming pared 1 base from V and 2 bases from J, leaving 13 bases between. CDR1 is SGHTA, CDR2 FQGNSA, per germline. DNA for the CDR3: TGTGCCAGCAGCTTAGGACCCGTGGCGGCCACAGATACGCAGTATTTT. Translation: CASSLGPVAATDTQYF.

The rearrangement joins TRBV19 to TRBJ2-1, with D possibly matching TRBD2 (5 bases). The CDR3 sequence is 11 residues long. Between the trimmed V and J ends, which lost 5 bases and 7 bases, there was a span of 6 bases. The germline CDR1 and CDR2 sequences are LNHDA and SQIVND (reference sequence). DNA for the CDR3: TGTGCCAGTAGTCTAGCAAATGAGCAGTTCTTC. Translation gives CASSLANEQFF.

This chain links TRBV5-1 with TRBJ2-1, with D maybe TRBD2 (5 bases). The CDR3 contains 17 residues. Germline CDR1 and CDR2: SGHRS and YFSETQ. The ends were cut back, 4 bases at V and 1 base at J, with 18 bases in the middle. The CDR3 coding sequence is TGCGCCAGCAGCGTACCTACTAGTGCCAGTTCCTACAATGAGCAGTTCTTC. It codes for CASSVPTSASSYNEQFF.

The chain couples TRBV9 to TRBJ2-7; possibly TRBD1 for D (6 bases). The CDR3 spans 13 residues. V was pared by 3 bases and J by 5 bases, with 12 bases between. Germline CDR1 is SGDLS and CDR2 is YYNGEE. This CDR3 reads CASSANRAHEQYF. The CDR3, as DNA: TGTGCCAGCAGCGCCAACAGGGCCCACGAGCAGTACTTC.

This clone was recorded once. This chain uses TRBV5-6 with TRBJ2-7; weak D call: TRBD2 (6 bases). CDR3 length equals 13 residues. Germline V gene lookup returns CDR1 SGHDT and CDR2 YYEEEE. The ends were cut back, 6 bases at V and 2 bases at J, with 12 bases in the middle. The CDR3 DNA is TGTGCCAGCACCGGGGGTATTACCTACGAGCAGTACTTC. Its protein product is CASTGGITYEQYF.

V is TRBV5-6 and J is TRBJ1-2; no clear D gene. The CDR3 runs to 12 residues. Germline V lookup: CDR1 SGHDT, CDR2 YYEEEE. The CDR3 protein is CVSGLRDYGYTF. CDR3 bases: TGTGTCTCCGGGCTTCGGGACTATGGCTACACCTTC.

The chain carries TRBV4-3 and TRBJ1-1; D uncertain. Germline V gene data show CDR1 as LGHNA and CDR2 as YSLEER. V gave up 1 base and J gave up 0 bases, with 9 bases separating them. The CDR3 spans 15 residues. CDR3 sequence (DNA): TGCGCCAGCAGCCAAGGGGTGTTTATGAACACTGAAGCTTTCTTT. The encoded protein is CASSQGVFMNTEAFF.

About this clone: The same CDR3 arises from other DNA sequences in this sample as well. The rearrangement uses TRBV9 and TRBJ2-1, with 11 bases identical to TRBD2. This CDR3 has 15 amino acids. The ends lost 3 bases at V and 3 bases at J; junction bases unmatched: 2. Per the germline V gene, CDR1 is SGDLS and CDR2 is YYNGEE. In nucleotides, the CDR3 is TGTGCCAGCAGCGCCGGGACTAGCGGCTACAATGAGCAGTTCTTC. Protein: CASSAGTSGYNEQFF.

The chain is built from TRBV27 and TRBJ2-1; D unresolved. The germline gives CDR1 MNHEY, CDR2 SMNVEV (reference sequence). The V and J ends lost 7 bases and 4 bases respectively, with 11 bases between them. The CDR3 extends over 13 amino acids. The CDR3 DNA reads TGTGCCAGCAATCTCGGGCCTTACAATGAGCAGTTCTTC. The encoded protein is CASNLGPYNEQFF.